Reported below is one T cell receptor beta chain. Its antigen is currently unknown. Trimming took 3 bases from V and 5 from J; bases not matched to a gene: 8. CDR1 is MGHDK and CDR2 is SYGVNS in the germline V gene. The CDR3 runs 16 residues. A library of TCRbeta sequences, prepared with unique molecular identifiers, was generated. TCRdb analysed the PCR reads with MiXCR anew, one entry per CDR3 protein. The data contain about 310,000 distinct CDR3 sequences, roughly 25% of them singletons. The sample belongs to a study of T-cell reconstitution after alpha-beta-depleted transplantation in children. The study, taken as a whole, reports: Expanded graft clones numbering several hundred reportedly gave rise to alpha-beta T cells about two months after transplant. Among T cells one year after transplant, newly produced cells accounted for most counts and diversity. After transplant, high TCRbeta diversity at day 60 in some patients arose from surviving recipient T cells and thymic progenitors.

The starting material was PBMCs, mostly from graft donor cells, obtained 180 days after TCRalphabeta/CD19-depleted stem cell transplant. The chain employs TRBV25-1 and TRBJ2-5; 11 bases line up with TRBD1. The origin of this receptor is a male patient under 18 who had a stem cell transplant for acute lymphoblastic leukemia, so the T cells may come from the graft donor. CDR3 in DNA: TGTGCCAGCAGTGATCCCCGGACAGGGGGCTGGGAGACCCAGTACTTC. Protein product: CASSDPRTGGWETQYF.